This T cell receptor beta chain was captured in a study of OX40 agonist ivuxolimab in advanced cancers. General study points: Partial responders receiving 0.1-3.0 mg/kg showed among the lowest clonal expansion. At 0.1 to 3.0 mg/kg and by week 6, clonal expansion occurred in CD4+ and CD8+ blood T cells.

The CDR3 is 15 amino acids. The germline gives CDR1 MDHEN, CDR2 SYDVKM. V gave up 4 bases and J gave up 0 bases, with 13 bases separating them. Using immunoSEQ multiplex PCR, the repertoire was profiled, and TCRdb retains in-frame clones only, with some absent. The sample carries around 26,000 clones, approximately 85% recorded once. Concerning this clone itself: Its antigen is undetermined.

Sequenced here: CD4+ or CD8+ T cells sorted from blood, sampled in a trial of the OX40 agonist ivuxolimab. This chain links TRBV28 with TRBJ2-7; D possibly corresponds to TRBD1 (6 bases). The clonotype was recovered from an adult with an advanced solid tumor such as melanoma, head and neck, liver or kidney cancer. CDR3 sequence: CASSYPTGYSYEQYF. The CDR3 nucleotides read TGTGCCAGCAGTTACCCGACAGGATACTCCTACGAGCAGTACTTC.